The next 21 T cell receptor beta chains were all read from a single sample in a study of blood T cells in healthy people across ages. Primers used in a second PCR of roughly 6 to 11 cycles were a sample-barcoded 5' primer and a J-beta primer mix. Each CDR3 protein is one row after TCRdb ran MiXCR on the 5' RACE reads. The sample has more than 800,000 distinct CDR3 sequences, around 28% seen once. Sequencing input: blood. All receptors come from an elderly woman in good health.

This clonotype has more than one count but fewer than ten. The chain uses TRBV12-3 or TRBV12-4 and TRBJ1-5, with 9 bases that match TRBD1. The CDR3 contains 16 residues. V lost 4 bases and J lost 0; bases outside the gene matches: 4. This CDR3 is CASSWGQGRSNQPQHF. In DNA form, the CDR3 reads TGTGCCAGCAGTTGGGGACAGGGACGTAGCAATCAGCCCCAGCATTTT.

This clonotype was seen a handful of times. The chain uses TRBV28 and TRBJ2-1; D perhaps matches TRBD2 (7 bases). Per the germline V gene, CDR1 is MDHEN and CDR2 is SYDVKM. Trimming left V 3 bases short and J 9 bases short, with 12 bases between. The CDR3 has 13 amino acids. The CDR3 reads CASSLGRGVEQFF. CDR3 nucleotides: TGTGCCAGCAGTTTGGGGAGGGGGGTTGAGCAGTTCTTC. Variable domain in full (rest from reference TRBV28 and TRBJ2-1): DVKVTQSSRYLVKRTGEKVFLECVQDMDHENMFWYRQDPGLGLRLIYFSYDVKMKEKGDIPEGYSVSREKKERFSLILESASTNQTSMYLCASSLGRGVEQFFGPGTRLTVL.

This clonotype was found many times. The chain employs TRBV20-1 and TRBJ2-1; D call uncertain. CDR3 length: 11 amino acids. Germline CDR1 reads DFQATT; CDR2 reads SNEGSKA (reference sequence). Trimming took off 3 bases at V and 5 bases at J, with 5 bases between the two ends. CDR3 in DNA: TGCAGTGCTAGCGAGAACAATGAGCAGTTCTTC. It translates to CSASENNEQFF.

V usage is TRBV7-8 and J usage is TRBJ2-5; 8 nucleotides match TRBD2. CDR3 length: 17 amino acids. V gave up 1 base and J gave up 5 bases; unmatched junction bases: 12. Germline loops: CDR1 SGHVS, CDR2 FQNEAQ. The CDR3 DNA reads TGTGCCAGCAGCTTAGTAGGCGAGCGGGGGCCGAGGGAGACCCAGTACTTC. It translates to CASSLVGERGPRETQYF.

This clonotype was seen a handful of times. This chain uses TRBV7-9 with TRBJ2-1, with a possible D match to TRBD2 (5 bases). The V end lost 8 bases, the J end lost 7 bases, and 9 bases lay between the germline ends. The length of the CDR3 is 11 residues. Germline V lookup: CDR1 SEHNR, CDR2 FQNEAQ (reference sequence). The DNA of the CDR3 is TGTGCCAGCCCCTCGGGGAATGAGCAGTTCTTC. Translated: CASPSGNEQFF.

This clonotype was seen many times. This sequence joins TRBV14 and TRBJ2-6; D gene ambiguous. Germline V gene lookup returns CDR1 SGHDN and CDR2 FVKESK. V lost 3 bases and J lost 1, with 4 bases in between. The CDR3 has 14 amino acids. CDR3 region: CASSHPSGANVLTF. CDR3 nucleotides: TGTGCCAGCAGCCATCCGTCTGGGGCCAACGTCCTGACTTTC. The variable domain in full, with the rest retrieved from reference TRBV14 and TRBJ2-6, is EAGVTQFPSHSVIEKGQTVTLRCDPISGHDNLYWYRRVMGKEIKFLLHFVKESKQDESGMPNNRFLAERTGGTYSTLKVQPAELEDSGVYFCASSHPSGANVLTFGAGSRLTVL.

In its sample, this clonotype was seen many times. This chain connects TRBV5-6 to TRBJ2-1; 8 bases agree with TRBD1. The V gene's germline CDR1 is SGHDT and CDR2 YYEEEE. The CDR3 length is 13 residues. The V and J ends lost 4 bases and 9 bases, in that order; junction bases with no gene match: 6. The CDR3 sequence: CASSAIQGGEQFF. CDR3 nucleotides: TGTGCCAGCAGCGCAATACAGGGGGGTGAGCAGTTCTTC.

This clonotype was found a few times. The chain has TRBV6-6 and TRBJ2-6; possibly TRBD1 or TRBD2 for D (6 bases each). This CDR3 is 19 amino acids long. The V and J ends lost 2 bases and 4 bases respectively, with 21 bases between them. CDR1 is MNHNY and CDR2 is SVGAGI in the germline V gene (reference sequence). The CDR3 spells CASSYASDTGAGGANVLTF. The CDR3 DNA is TGTGCCAGCAGTTACGCCTCTGATACGGGGGCGGGGGGGGCCAACGTCCTGACTTTC.

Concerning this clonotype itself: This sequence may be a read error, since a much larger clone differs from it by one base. DNA for the CDR3: TGCAGCGTTGTGGGGAGGGGACGCACAGATACGCAGTATTTT. Translated: CSVVGRGRTDTQYF. This chain connects TRBV29-1 to TRBJ2-3; the match to TRBD2 covers 7 bases. This CDR3 comprises 14 residues. With 4 bases clipped from V and 1 base from J, the junction kept 5 bases outside the gene matches. Germline CDR1 is SQVTM and CDR2 is ANQGSEA.

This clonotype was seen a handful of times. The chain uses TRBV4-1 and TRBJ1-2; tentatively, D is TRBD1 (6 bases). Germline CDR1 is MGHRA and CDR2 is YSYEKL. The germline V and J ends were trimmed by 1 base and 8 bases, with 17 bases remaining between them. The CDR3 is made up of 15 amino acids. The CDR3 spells CASSQVRGQGYGYTF. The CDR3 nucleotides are TGCGCCAGCAGCCAAGTCCGGGGGCAGGGATACGGCTACACCTTC.

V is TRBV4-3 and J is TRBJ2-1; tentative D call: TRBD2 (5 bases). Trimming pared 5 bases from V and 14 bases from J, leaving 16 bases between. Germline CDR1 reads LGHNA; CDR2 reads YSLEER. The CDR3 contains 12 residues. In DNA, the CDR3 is TGCGCCAGCAGCTCGAACGCGGGCCCGAAGTTCTTC. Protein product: CASSSNAGPKFF.

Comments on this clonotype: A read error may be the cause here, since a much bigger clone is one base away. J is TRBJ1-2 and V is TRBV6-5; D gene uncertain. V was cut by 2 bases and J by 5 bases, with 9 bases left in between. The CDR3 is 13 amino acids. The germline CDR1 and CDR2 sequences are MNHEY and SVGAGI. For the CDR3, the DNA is TGTGCCAGCAGTTACGAGGACCTATATGGCTACACCTTC. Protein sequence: CASSYEDLYGYTF.

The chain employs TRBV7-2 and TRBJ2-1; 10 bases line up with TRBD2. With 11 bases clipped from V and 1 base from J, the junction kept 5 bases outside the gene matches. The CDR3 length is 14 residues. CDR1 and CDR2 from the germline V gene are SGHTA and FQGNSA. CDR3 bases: TGTGCCGGTAGCGGGGGGCAGTCCTACAATGAGCAGTTCTTC. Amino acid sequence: CAGSGGQSYNEQFF. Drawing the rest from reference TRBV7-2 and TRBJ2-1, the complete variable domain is GAGVSQSPSNKVTEKGKDVELRCDPISGHTALYWYRQSLGQGLEFLIYFQGNSAPDKSGLPSDRFSAERTGGSVSTLTIQRTQQEDSAVYLCAGSGGQSYNEQFFGPGTRLTVL.

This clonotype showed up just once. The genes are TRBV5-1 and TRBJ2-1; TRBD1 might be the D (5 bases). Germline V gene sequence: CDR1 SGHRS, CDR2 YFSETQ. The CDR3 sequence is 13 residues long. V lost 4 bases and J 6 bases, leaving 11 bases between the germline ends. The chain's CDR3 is CASSIDSLNEQFF. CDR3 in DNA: TGCGCCAGCAGCATTGACAGCCTCAATGAGCAGTTCTTC.

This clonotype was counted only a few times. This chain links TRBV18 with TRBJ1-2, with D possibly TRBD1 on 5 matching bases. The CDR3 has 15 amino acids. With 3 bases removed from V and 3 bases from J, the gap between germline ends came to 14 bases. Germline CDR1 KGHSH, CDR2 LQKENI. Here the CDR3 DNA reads TGTGCCAGCTCACCGGTCGGGGGAGGCTACTATGGCTACACCTTC. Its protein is CASSPVGGGYYGYTF.

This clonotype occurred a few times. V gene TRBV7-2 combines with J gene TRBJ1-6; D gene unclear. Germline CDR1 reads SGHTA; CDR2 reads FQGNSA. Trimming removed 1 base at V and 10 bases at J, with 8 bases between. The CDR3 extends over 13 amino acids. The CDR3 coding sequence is TGTGCCAGCAGCTTAGATGGTCGCTCACCCCTCCACTTT. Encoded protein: CASSLDGRSPLHF. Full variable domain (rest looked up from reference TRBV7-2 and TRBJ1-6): GAGVSQSPSNKVTEKGKDVELRCDPISGHTALYWYRQSLGQGLEFLIYFQGNSAPDKSGLPSDRFSAERTGGSVSTLTIQRTQQEDSAVYLCASSLDGRSPLHFGNGTRLTVT.

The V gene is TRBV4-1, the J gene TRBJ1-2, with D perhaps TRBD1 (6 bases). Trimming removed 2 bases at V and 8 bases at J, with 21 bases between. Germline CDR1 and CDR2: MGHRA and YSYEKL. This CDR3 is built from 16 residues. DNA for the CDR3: TGCGCCAGCAGCCAATCTTCGTTCAGGGGATTCATGGGCTACACCTTC. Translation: CASSQSSFRGFMGYTF.

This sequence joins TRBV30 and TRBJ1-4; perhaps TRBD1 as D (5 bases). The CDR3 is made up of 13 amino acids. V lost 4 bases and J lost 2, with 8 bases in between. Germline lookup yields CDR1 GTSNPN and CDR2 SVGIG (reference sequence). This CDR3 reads CAWNGDTNEKLFF. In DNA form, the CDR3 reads TGTGCCTGGAATGGGGACACTAATGAAAAACTGTTTTTT.

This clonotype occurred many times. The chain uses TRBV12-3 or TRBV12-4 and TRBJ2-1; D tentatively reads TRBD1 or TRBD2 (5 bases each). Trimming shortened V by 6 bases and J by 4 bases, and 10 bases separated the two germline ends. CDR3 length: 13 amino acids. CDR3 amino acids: CASSRGRYNEQFF. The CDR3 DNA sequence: TGTGCCAGCAGCCGGGGACGATACAATGAGCAGTTCTTC.

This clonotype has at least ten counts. DNA for the CDR3: TGTGCCTATTCACGAGGCGGGGGCCAAGAGACCCAGTACTTC. This sequence encodes CAYSRGGGQETQYF. The chain recombines TRBV30 with TRBJ2-5; 7 bases match TRBD2. The CDR3 length is 14 residues. CDR1 GTSNPN and CDR2 SVGIG come from the germline V gene (reference sequence). Losses at the gene ends were 7 bases for V and 1 base for J; bases not matched to a gene: 9. Looking up the rest from reference TRBV30 and TRBJ2-5 gives the full variable domain: SQTIHQWPATLVQPVGSPLSLECTVEGTSNPNLYWYRQAAGRGLQLLFYSVGIGQISSEVPQNLSASRPQDRQFILSSKKLLLSDSGFYLCAYSRGGGQETQYFGPGTRLLVL.

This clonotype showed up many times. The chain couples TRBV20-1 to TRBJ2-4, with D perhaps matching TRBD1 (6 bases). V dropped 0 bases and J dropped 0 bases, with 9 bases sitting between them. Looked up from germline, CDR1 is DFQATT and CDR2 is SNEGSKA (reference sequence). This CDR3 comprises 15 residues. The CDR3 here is CSARDPGAAKNIQYF. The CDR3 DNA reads TGCAGTGCTAGAGATCCAGGGGCAGCCAAAAACATTCAGTACTTC.